Below, 19 T cell receptor beta chains from the same sample are listed, as sequenced in a study of beta chain features in type 1 diabetes (dated 2018 in TCRdb). Libraries were built with the immunoSEQ multiplex PCR assay. All of the isolated RNA was reverse transcribed with the High Capacity cDNA Reverse Transcription Kit, so expressed TCRB transcripts were sequenced. Held by TCRdb, this immuneACCESS table contains in-frame sequences only and omits some clones. Under half of the omission traces to an unresolved V gene where checked; the cause of the rest is unknown. This sample has hundreds of thousands of clones in its table, and more than 12% of those were observed once. Clones ranked in the top ten supply approximately 0.039% of the sample. Study-wide findings and limitations: A moderate but significant shortening of TCRB CDR3 length was observed in type 1 diabetes patients in all four CD4+ subsets.

No antigen has been assigned to these receptors. Sequencing was performed on naive CD4+ T cells from blood. Per the publication, the cell subset or site label means: true naive CD4+ T cells. These receptors were obtained from a man between 18 and 35 years old with type 1 diabetes.

The chain recombines TRBV29-1 with TRBJ1-3; D gene ambiguous. CDR3 length equals 11 residues. CDR1 is SQVTM and CDR2 is ANQGSEA in the germline V gene. V was cut by 5 bases and J by 1 base, with 3 bases left in between. The CDR3, as DNA: TGCAGCGTTTATTCTGGAAACACCATATATTTT. It yields the protein CSVYSGNTIYF. The entire variable domain, with the rest obtained from reference TRBV29-1 and TRBJ1-3, is as follows: SAVISQKPSRDICQRGTSLTIQCQVDSQVTMMFWYRQQPGQSLTLIATANQGSEATYESGFVIDKFPISRPNLTFSTLTVSNMSPEDSSIYLCSVYSGNTIYFGEGSWLTVV.

This clone was seen a handful of times. The rearrangement joins TRBV14 to TRBJ1-3, with D possibly TRBD1 on 6 matching bases. V was trimmed by 8 bases and J by 2 bases, leaving 13 bases between them. CDR1 and CDR2 from the germline V gene are SGHDN and FVKESK. The CDR3 totals 14 residues. The CDR3 region is CASGRGVAGNTIYF. CDR3 bases: TGTGCCAGCGGAAGGGGGGTCGCTGGAAACACCATATATTTT.

V is TRBV2 and J is TRBJ1-1; no reliable D call. V dropped 6 bases and J dropped 0 bases, with 8 bases sitting between them. The CDR3 runs to 13 residues. Germline loops: CDR1 SNHLY, CDR2 FYNNEI. The CDR3 DNA sequence: TGTGCCAGCAGCCCTCGGGTGAACACTGAAGCTTTCTTT. It specifies CASSPRVNTEAFF.

This clone was found a few times. The J gene is TRBJ1-1, the V gene TRBV10-3; D call uncertain. Trimming removed 6 bases from V and 1 base from J, with 6 bases in between. CDR3 size: 12 residues. Germline lookup yields CDR1 ENHRY and CDR2 SYGVKD. CDR3 loop: CAIRGRNTEAFF. In nucleotides, the CDR3 is TGTGCCATCAGAGGCAGGAACACTGAAGCTTTCTTT.

V gene TRBV9 combines with J gene TRBJ2-1, with 10 bases matching TRBD2. The CDR3 is 16 amino acids. The germline gives CDR1 SGDLS, CDR2 YYNGEE. The ends lost 0 bases at V and 6 bases at J; junction bases unmatched: 6. The CDR3 coding sequence is TGTGCCAGCAGCGTAGTTTCTAGCGGGGGATTCAATGAGCAGTTCTTC. Amino acids: CASSVVSSGGFNEQFF.

The chain uses TRBV28 and TRBJ1-2; TRBD1 matches at 7 bases. From germline, CDR1 is MDHEN and CDR2 SYDVKM. Trimming cost V 6 bases and J 4 bases; bases outside gene matches: 2. The CDR3 is 12 residues long. The CDR3 spells CASRTGPYGYTF. Written as DNA, the CDR3 is TGTGCCAGCAGGACAGGGCCCTATGGCTACACCTTC.

In this sample, this clone turned up a few times. The chain carries TRBV10-2 and TRBJ2-5, with a tentative D call TRBD1 (6 bases). Germline V CDR1 and CDR2: WSHSY, SAAADI. The CDR3 is 14 amino acids. Deletions cut 4 bases from V and 4 bases from J, with 13 bases between. In DNA, the CDR3 is TGCGCCAGCAGTGTGCAGGGGTGGGTAGAGACCCAGTACTTC. This encodes CASSVQGWVETQYF.

The chain recombines TRBV7-9 with TRBJ2-7; D gene uncertain. V dropped 6 bases and J dropped 5 bases, with 17 bases sitting between them. The V gene's germline CDR1 is SEHNR and CDR2 FQNEAQ (reference sequence). The length of the CDR3 is 14 residues. The CDR3 sequence: CASSYWLNQDEQYF. CDR3 nucleotide sequence: TGTGCCAGCAGTTACTGGCTGAATCAGGACGAGCAGTACTTC. The complete variable domain, with remaining parts taken from reference TRBV7-9 and TRBJ2-7, reads DTGVSQNPRHKITKRGQNVTFRCDPISEHNRLYWYRQTLGQGPEFLTYFQNEAQLEKSRLLSDRFSAERPKGSFSTLEIQRTEQGDSAMYLCASSYWLNQDEQYFGPGTRLTVT.

This clone was counted only a few times. The chain has TRBV28 and TRBJ1-1; 10 bases are shared with TRBD1. Unmatched junction bases numbered 12, after V lost 4 bases and J lost 10 bases. Germline V gives CDR1 MDHEN, CDR2 SYDVKM. This CDR3 is 15 amino acids long. The CDR3 sequence is CASSCSGTGDCGAFF. The CDR3 nucleotides are TGTGCCAGCAGTTGCTCCGGGACAGGGGATTGTGGAGCTTTCTTT.

This clone has more than one count but fewer than ten. The gene calls are TRBV2 and TRBJ2-7; D is unclear. The germline V gene encodes CDR1 SNHLY and CDR2 FYNNEI. CDR3 length: 13 amino acids. The ends were cut back, 5 bases at V and 2 bases at J, with 10 bases in the middle. CDR3 in amino acids: CASSIPPTYEQYF. In DNA, the CDR3 is TGTGCCAGCAGTATTCCCCCTACCTACGAGCAGTACTTC.

This clone was counted only a few times. The chain links TRBV30 to TRBJ1-5; D remains ambiguous. With 2 bases removed from V and 4 bases from J, the gap between germline ends came to 9 bases. The germline CDR1 and CDR2 sequences are GTSNPN and SVGIG (reference sequence). This CDR3 spans 13 amino acids. The CDR3 sequence is CAWSIGRNQPQHF. The CDR3 DNA reads as TGTGCCTGGAGTATCGGGCGGAATCAGCCCCAGCATTTT.

The gene calls are TRBV30 and TRBJ2-7; the D gene is possibly TRBD1 (6 bases). The CDR3 runs to 14 residues. CDR1 is GTSNPN and CDR2 is SVGIG in the germline V gene (reference sequence). V was cut by 0 bases and J by 3 bases, with 12 bases left in between. CDR3 DNA: TGTGCCTGGAGTGTAACAGGGCGCGGCTACGAGCAGTACTTC. Its protein is CAWSVTGRGYEQYF.

This clone has just a few counts. The V call is TRBV9, the J call TRBJ2-1; D perhaps matches TRBD1 (6 bases). The CDR3 is made up of 16 amino acids. Germline assignment: CDR1 SGDLS and CDR2 YYNGEE. With 0 bases removed from V and 0 bases from J, the gap between germline ends came to 10 bases. The CDR3 nucleotides are TGTGCCAGCAGCGTAGATCAGGGGAGCTCCTACAATGAGCAGTTCTTC. Translating gives CASSVDQGSSYNEQFF.

This chain connects TRBV5-1 to TRBJ2-2, with 10 bases that match TRBD2. The CDR3 contains 16 residues. The germline gives CDR1 SGHRS, CDR2 YFSETQ. V dropped 0 bases and J dropped 1; count of bases not matched to a gene: 0. Here the CDR3 DNA reads TGCGCCAGCAGCTTGGGACTAGCGGGGAACACCGGGGAGCTGTTTTTT. Translating it yields CASSLGLAGNTGELFF.

The V call is TRBV18, the J call TRBJ1-5; D is unresolved. V dropped 2 bases and J dropped 3 bases, with 14 bases sitting between them. The CDR3 has 16 amino acids. Germline values: CDR1 KGHSH, CDR2 LQKENI. CDR3 amino acids: CASSPFSGSANQPQHF. The CDR3 nucleotides read TGTGCCAGCTCACCATTCTCCGGCAGCGCCAATCAGCCCCAGCATTTT.

About this clone: Other DNA sequences within the sample encode an identical CDR3. The rearrangement uses TRBV7-2 and TRBJ2-3; no firm D call. Germline CDR1 and CDR2: SGHTA and FQGNSA. This CDR3 contains 12 residues. Trimming cost V 5 bases and J 2 bases, with 5 bases left between them. CDR3 region: CASSPSTDTQYF. In nucleotides, the CDR3 is TGTGCCAGCAGCCCCTCCACAGATACGCAGTATTTT.

The rearrangement joins TRBV5-6 to TRBJ1-4; no clear D. Germline V gene sequence: CDR1 SGHDT, CDR2 YYEEEE. The V gene lost 5 bases and the J gene lost 0 bases, with 11 bases spanning the gap. The CDR3 sequence is 15 residues long. The CDR3 DNA is TGTGCCAGCAGTCCTCCCGGGTCAACTAATGAAAAACTGTTTTTT. Amino acid sequence: CASSPPGSTNEKLFF. Full variable domain (rest looked up from reference TRBV5-6 and TRBJ1-4): DAGVTQSPTHLIKTRGQQVTLRCSPKSGHDTVSWYQQALGQGPQFIFQYYEEEERQRGNFPDRFSGHQFPNYSSELNVNALLLGDSALYLCASSPPGSTNEKLFFGSGTQLSVL.

This chain links TRBV5-1 with TRBJ2-7; TRBD1 might be the D (5 bases). The CDR3 spans 16 residues. The V gene lost 0 bases and the J gene lost 0 bases, with 13 bases spanning the gap. Per the germline V gene, CDR1 is SGHRS and CDR2 is YFSETQ. The CDR3 loop reads CASSLGIDSYSYEQYF. As DNA, the CDR3 is TGCGCCAGCAGCTTGGGGATCGACAGTTACTCCTACGAGCAGTACTTC.

This clone showed up just a few times. The rearrangement links TRBV5-1 to TRBJ2-3, with 10 bases aligning to TRBD1. This CDR3 has 16 amino acids. Germline CDR1 and CDR2: SGHRS and YFSETQ. J was trimmed by 6 bases and V by 2 bases; bases with no gene match: 9. The CDR3 loop is CASSFAGTGVMDTQYF. CDR3 DNA sequence: TGCGCCAGCAGCTTCGCCGGGACAGGGGTAATGGATACGCAGTATTTT.